The 15 T cell receptor beta chains presented below share a single source sample, sequenced in a study of shared clonotypes between healthy human individuals. The assay was immunoSEQ multiplex PCR, and TCRdb's table has in-frame clones only and misses some. The profile shows 2 million to 2.5 million clones, more than 90% of them singletons. The material sequenced was naive CD4+ T cells sorted from blood. The subset is: CD45RA+ positively selected. Receptors originate from a man between 18 and 29 years old in good health.

The J gene is TRBJ2-1, the V gene TRBV28; 12 nucleotides line up with TRBD2. Germline trimming cut 3 bases from V and 7 bases from J; bases unmatched to any gene: 7. The CDR3 has 16 residues. Germline-derived CDR1 and CDR2 are MDHEN and SYDVKM. DNA of the CDR3: TGTGCCAGCAGTTTCCTAGCGGGAGGGCACGCAAATGAGCAGTTCTTC. It encodes CASSFLAGGHANEQFF.

The chain links TRBV7-9 to TRBJ2-5; 8 nucleotides agree with TRBD1. Germline CDR1 reads SEHNR; CDR2 reads FQNEAQ (reference sequence). CDR3 size: 15 residues. With 5 bases clipped from V and 5 bases from J, the junction kept 10 bases outside the gene matches. The CDR3 reads CASSDWTGRLETQYF. The CDR3 region has the DNA TGTGCCAGCAGCGATTGGACAGGGCGGTTGGAGACCCAGTACTTC.

The rearrangement joins TRBV5-1 to TRBJ2-3; 12 bases fit TRBD2. The trim removed 0 bases at V and 7 bases at J, leaving 6 bases unmatched. The CDR3 spans 16 residues. Germline lookup yields CDR1 SGHRS and CDR2 YFSETQ. The CDR3 protein is CASSLEPGLAGNTQYF. Here the CDR3 DNA reads TGCGCCAGCAGCTTGGAACCGGGACTAGCGGGCAATACGCAGTATTTT.

To note about this clone: Other DNA sequences in the sample encode the same CDR3. This rearrangement joins TRBV27 to TRBJ1-1; D perhaps matches TRBD1 (5 bases). Germline CDR1 and CDR2: MNHEY and SMNVEV (reference sequence). Trimming stripped 6 bases from V and 1 base from J, with 12 bases between. This CDR3 has 14 amino acids. CDR3 bases: TGTGCCAGCAGCCCAGGGAGGGGGAACACTGAAGCTTTCTTT. Its protein product is CASSPGRGNTEAFF.

This clone was counted between two and nine times. The sample holds other DNA sequences that translate to the same CDR3. The chain joins TRBV19 to TRBJ1-6; no firm D call. This CDR3 region has 13 residues. The V gene lost 1 base and the J gene lost 6 bases, with 4 bases spanning the gap. Germline CDR1 reads LNHDA; CDR2 reads SQIVND (reference sequence). The CDR3 loop reads CASSIGSNSPLHF. In nucleotides, the CDR3 is TGTGCCAGTAGTATAGGGAGTAATTCACCCCTCCACTTT.

The chain carries TRBV29-1 and TRBJ2-1, with D possibly being TRBD2 (6 bases). This CDR3 has 14 amino acids. Germline CDR1 and CDR2: SQVTM and ANQGSEA. The V and J ends lost 2 bases and 2 bases respectively, with 10 bases between them. The DNA of the CDR3 is TGCAGCGTTGAAAGGCGGGGCGCCTACAATGAGCAGTTCTTC. Protein product: CSVERRGAYNEQFF.

This clone appeared once. DNA for the CDR3: TGTGCCAGCACAAGAGGAACCCCTGAGCACAATGAGCAGTTCTTC. Protein product: CASTRGTPEHNEQFF. This chain connects TRBV6-5 to TRBJ2-1; no clear D. Germline values: CDR1 MNHEY, CDR2 SVGAGI. The CDR3 spans 15 residues. Trimming cost V 7 bases and J 5 bases, with 18 bases left between them.

V is TRBV7-6 and J is TRBJ2-3, with D hard to call. The CDR3 consists of 12 residues. V lost 5 bases, J lost 4 bases, and 7 bases lay in between. Germline CDR1 is SGHVS and CDR2 is FNYEAQ. The chain's CDR3 is CASSLLSDTQYF. In DNA, the CDR3 is TGTGCCAGCAGCCTATTATCAGATACGCAGTATTTT. Full variable domain (remainder filled in from reference TRBV7-6 and TRBJ2-3): GAGVSQSPRYKVTKRGQDVALRCDPISGHVSLYWYRQALGQGPEFLTYFNYEAQQDKSGLPNDRFSAERPEGSISTLTIQRTEQRDSAMYRCASSLLSDTQYFGPGTRLTVL.

CDR3 loop: CASSQQGLNTEAFF. As DNA, the CDR3 is TGCGCCAGCAGCCAACAGGGCTTGAACACTGAAGCTTTCTTT. The V call is TRBV5-1, the J call TRBJ1-1; the D gene is possibly TRBD1 (6 bases). This CDR3 contains 14 residues. V lost 4 bases and J lost 0, with 10 bases in between. In germline, CDR1 is SGHRS, CDR2 YFSETQ.

The chain carries TRBV5-1 and TRBJ2-7; no reliable D call. The CDR3 consists of 15 residues. CDR1 and CDR2 from the germline V gene are SGHRS and YFSETQ. Trimming stripped 5 bases from V and 2 bases from J, with 17 bases between. The CDR3: CASSPTPQNPYEQYF. As DNA, the CDR3 is TGCGCCAGCAGTCCTACCCCACAGAACCCCTACGAGCAGTACTTC.

The chain is built from TRBV6-1 and TRBJ2-3, with TRBD2 matching over 14 bases. V lost 2 bases, J lost 4 bases, and 2 bases stayed unmatched. The CDR3 covers 16 residues. Germline loops: CDR1 MNHNS, CDR2 SASEGT. The CDR3 coding sequence is TGTGCCAGCAGTGAATGGACTAGCGGGAGGTCAGATACGCAGTATTTT. Its protein product is CASSEWTSGRSDTQYF.

The chain couples TRBV4-1 to TRBJ2-1, with a tentative D call TRBD2 (6 bases). Germline CDR1 reads MGHRA; CDR2 reads YSYEKL. The ends were cut back, 1 base at V and 9 bases at J, with 16 bases in the middle. The CDR3 is 15 amino acids. In DNA form, the CDR3 reads TGCGCCAGCAGCCAAGGACTAGGATACGAGGGTGAGCAGTTCTTC. Residues: CASSQGLGYEGEQFF.

About this clone: Other nucleotide sequences from this sample produce the same CDR3. This chain uses TRBV28 with TRBJ1-5; TRBD1 is a possible D gene (5 bases). CDR3 length: 12 amino acids. V was clipped by 4 bases and J by 7 bases, with 8 bases between them. CDR1 is MDHEN and CDR2 is SYDVKM in the germline V gene. CDR3 in amino acids: CASSSRGQPQHF. CDR3 DNA: TGTGCCAGCAGTTCTAGGGGACAGCCCCAGCATTTT.

The chain is built from TRBV5-1 and TRBJ1-1; no clear D gene. The V gene lost 5 bases and the J gene lost 3 bases, with 14 bases spanning the gap. The length of the CDR3 is 14 residues. Germline V gene lookup returns CDR1 SGHRS and CDR2 YFSETQ. CDR3 in DNA: TGCGCCAGCAGAGTCGGACGACGGTACACTGAAGCTTTCTTT. Encoded protein: CASRVGRRYTEAFF. Based on the CDR3 plus reference TRBV5-1 and TRBJ1-1, the full variable domain is KAGVTQTPRYLIKTRGQQVTLSCSPISGHRSVSWYQQTPGQGLQFLFEYFSETQRNKGNFPGRFSGRQFSNSRSEMNVSTLELGDSALYLCASRVGRRYTEAFFGQGTRLTVV.

This clone was recorded once. The chain employs TRBV5-4 and TRBJ1-2, with TRBD1 as a possible D gene (6 bases). The germline V and J ends were trimmed by 7 bases and 7 bases, with 17 bases remaining between them. Germline-derived CDR1 and CDR2 are SGHNT and YYREEE (reference sequence). The CDR3 is 13 amino acids. CDR3 nucleotides: TGTGCCAGCTCGAGGGGGGACTTCGTTGGCTACACCTTC. Amino acids: CASSRGDFVGYTF. The full variable domain, in which reference TRBV5-4 and TRBJ1-2 provide the parts outside the CDR3, is ETGVTQSPTHLIKTRGQQVTLRCSSQSGHNTVSWYQQALGQGPQFIFQYYREEENGRGNFPPRFSGLQFPNYSSELNVNALELDDSALYLCASSRGDFVGYTFGSGTRLTVV.